This TCR beta chain was recorded in a study of T-cell memory formation after mild COVID-19. TCR alpha and TCR beta cDNA libraries carrying sample barcodes and UMIs were produced by 5'RACE using constant-segment primers. TCRdb used MiXCR to reprocess the 5' RACE reads, holding one entry per CDR3 protein. Of some 110,000 distinct CDR3 sequences listed, about 18% are singletons. The CDR3 has 14 amino acids. V shed 11 bases, J shed 4 bases, and the junction held 10 bases outside the gene matches. From germline, CDR1 is SNHLY and CDR2 FYNNEI. Findings and caveats of the study: Clones shrinking between day 15 and 85 showed a balanced CD4/CD8 split, and those that grew later tilted toward CD4+.

About this clonotype: No antigen is known for it.

The TCR was taken from an adult woman who had mild COVID-19 (a few samples of this study predate the infection). Cell type and time point are not known. V and J are TRBV2 and TRBJ2-3; 9 nucleotides match TRBD2. The sample taken for sequencing was PBMCs or a T cell subset sorted from them (not recorded which). CDR3 sequence (DNA): TGTGCCCTGCGGGGGCTAGCGGGGTCAGATACGCAGTATTTT. It specifies CALRGLAGSDTQYF.